Detailed here is one T cell receptor beta chain. Its matching antigen is unknown. This entry belongs to a study of early T cells in non-severe SARS-CoV-2 infection. The wider study: The input, bulk RNA from unsorted whole blood, was sequenced, and chains were unpaired.

Unique molecular identifiers (one per individual cDNA molecule) were attached. Each CDR3 protein gets one entry after TCRdb re-called the 5' RACE reads with MiXCR. The repertoire holds around 89,000 distinct CDR3 sequences, roughly 15% seen once, with approximately 0.62% in the top ten. There are 16 residues in the CDR3. CDR1 is SGDLS, CDR2 YYNGEE, per germline. The germline V and J ends were trimmed by 0 bases and 1 base, with 8 bases remaining between them. Study-level points and caveats: VDJdb-based annotation leaned toward anti-spike CD8 responses and missed private and CD4 specificities.

Sample: whole blood. This chain joins TRBV9 and TRBJ1-6, with D maybe TRBD1 (6 bases). This TCR was recovered from an adult who was a healthcare worker with PCR-confirmed SARS-CoV-2 infection or an uninfected control (not recorded which). CDR3 in DNA: TGTGCCAGCAGCGTAGCACAGGGTTCCTATAATTCACCCCTCCACTTT. It encodes CASSVAQGSYNSPLHF.